Listed here are 3 T cell receptor beta chains from one sample, sequenced in a study of radiotherapy plus CTLA-4 blockade in lung cancer. Only in-frame clones appear in the TCRdb table, and some are missing; sequencing was by immunoSEQ multiplex PCR. Seen here are tens of thousands of clones, around 79% observed once, and the top ten hold about 2.4%. The specimen was peripheral blood, collected from a patient treated with radiotherapy plus ipilimumab. These receptor sequences come from a human donor with non-small cell lung cancer whose response to radiotherapy plus ipilimumab could not be evaluated.

This clone has a handful of counts. This chain uses TRBV4-3 with TRBJ2-5, with 11 bases lining up with TRBD2. V lost 0 bases to trimming and J lost 5 bases; unmatched junction nucleotides: 8. Germline CDR1 is LGHNA and CDR2 is YSLEER. This CDR3 contains 17 residues. CDR3 protein: CASSQELLAGGRETQYF. In DNA form, the CDR3 reads TGCGCCAGCAGCCAAGAACTTCTAGCGGGGGGCCGGGAGACCCAGTACTTC.

This clone was recorded once. CDR3 sequence: CAWRTLAGGTDTQYF. The CDR3 coding sequence is TGTGCCTGGAGAACCCTAGCGGGGGGCACAGATACGCAGTATTTT. The gene calls are TRBV30 and TRBJ2-3; 10 bases agree with TRBD2. With V trimmed by 3 bases and J by 1 base, 4 bases remained unmatched. CDR1 and CDR2 from the germline V gene are GTSNPN and SVGIG (reference sequence). This CDR3 region has 15 residues.

This chain joins TRBV28 and TRBJ2-5; TRBD1 aligns across 7 bases. The CDR3 is 14 residues long. The V gene end was trimmed by 3 bases and the J gene end by 3 bases; junction bases not matched to a gene: 4. CDR1 is MDHEN, CDR2 SYDVKM, per germline. CDR3 in amino acids: CASSFSGQEETQYF. As DNA, the CDR3 is TGTGCCAGCAGTTTCTCCGGACAGGAAGAGACCCAGTACTTC.